One and the same sample provided the 20 T cell receptor beta chains below, sequenced in a study of T cells in localized non-small cell lung cancer. Sequencing was performed with immunoSEQ multiplex PCR; in TCRdb, only in-frame clones are kept and a portion is missing. The sample holds around 3,600 clones, approximately 24% seen once. This sample comprised lung tumor tissue, obtained before any cancer treatment. Receptor source: a man aged 40 to 75 with stage II squamous cell lung carcinoma.

Many counts were recorded for this clone. V gene TRBV9 combines with J gene TRBJ2-1, with a tentative D call TRBD2 (6 bases). V lost 0 bases and J 4 bases, leaving 14 bases between the germline ends. CDR1 and CDR2 (germline): SGDLS, YYNGEE. The CDR3 loop spans 16 amino acids. The CDR3: CASSVAWSGSYNEQFF. DNA for the CDR3: TGTGCCAGCAGCGTAGCTTGGAGCGGGTCATACAATGAGCAGTTCTTC.

The chain has TRBV18 and TRBJ1-2; the match to TRBD1 covers 8 bases. CDR1 and CDR2 from the germline V gene are KGHSH and LQKENI. The CDR3 contains 15 residues. With 2 bases clipped from V and 6 bases from J, the junction kept 8 bases outside the gene matches. The CDR3 DNA is TGTGCCAGCTCACCATATACAGGGGGTGTGGATGGCTACACCTTC. Translating it yields CASSPYTGGVDGYTF.

In its sample, this clone was seen a few times. This chain links TRBV11-3 with TRBJ2-1; the match to TRBD2 covers 8 bases. CDR1 and CDR2 (germline): SGHNT, YENEEA. This CDR3 has 16 amino acids. Trimming at V came to 0 bases and at J to 3 bases, leaving 4 bases not matched to a gene. In DNA form, the CDR3 reads TGTGCCAGCAGCTTAGAGGGGACTAGACTCTACAATGAGCAGTTCTTC. Amino acids: CASSLEGTRLYNEQFF.

V usage is TRBV28 and J usage is TRBJ2-1; no reliable D call. Germline V lookup: CDR1 MDHEN, CDR2 SYDVKM. This CDR3 has 13 amino acids. Between the trimmed V and J ends, which lost 6 bases and 6 bases, there was a span of 12 bases. This CDR3 is CASRDFYGNEQFF. CDR3 nucleotides: TGTGCCAGCAGGGATTTTTACGGCAATGAGCAGTTCTTC.

V gene TRBV23-1 combines with J gene TRBJ1-1; D is possibly TRBD1 (5 bases). TRBV23-1 is classed as an ORF, of uncertain function. This CDR3 has 13 amino acids. V lost 6 bases and J lost 1, with 9 bases in between. The CDR3 protein is CASSITGNTEAFF. The CDR3, as DNA: TGCGCCAGCAGCATAACAGGGAACACTGAAGCTTTCTTT.

The chain links TRBV19 to TRBJ2-1; 11 nucleotides agree with TRBD1. Germline V gives CDR1 LNHDA, CDR2 SQIVND (reference sequence). The CDR3 loop spans 13 amino acids. Unmatched junction bases numbered 1, after V lost 7 bases and J lost 5 bases. For the CDR3, the DNA is TGTGCCAGTAAGGACAGGGGGCACAATGAGCAGTTCTTC. Translating it yields CASKDRGHNEQFF. Together with reference TRBV19 and TRBJ2-1, the CDR3 gives the full variable domain: DGGITQSPKYLFRKEGQNVTLSCEQNLNHDAMYWYRQDPGQGLRLIYYSQIVNDFQKGDIAEGYSVSREKKESFPLTVTSAQKNPTAFYLCASKDRGHNEQFFGPGTRLTVL.

To note about this clone: The junction does not match germline at one end; this may be a read error. The chain links TRBV6-8 to TRBJ2-3; 8 nucleotides agree with TRBD1. This CDR3 spans 14 amino acids. Germline V gives CDR1 MNHGY, CDR2 SAAAGT. The DNA of the CDR3 is TGTGCCATCAGTGTGGCAGGGGGCGAAGATACGCAGTATTTT. It codes for CAISVAGGEDTQYF.

This clone is medium-sized by share. The rearrangement joins TRBV11-3 to TRBJ1-2; 9 nucleotides agree with TRBD1. The germline V gene has CDR1 SGHNT and CDR2 YENEEA. The V and J ends lost 0 bases and 4 bases, in that order; junction bases with no gene match: 3. The CDR3 loop spans 15 amino acids. The DNA for the CDR3 is TGTGCCAGCAGCTTAGAAGGGACAGGGTTCTATGGCTACACCTTC. It translates to CASSLEGTGFYGYTF.

This clone was seen more than once but under ten times. J is TRBJ1-5 and V is TRBV28, with D possibly matching TRBD1 (6 bases). V lost 5 bases to trimming and J lost 5 bases, with 16 bases between them. Germline CDR1 reads MDHEN; CDR2 reads SYDVKM. This CDR3 spans 15 amino acids. The CDR3 loop is CASSTDGGPHQPQHF. As DNA, the CDR3 is TGTGCCAGCAGTACAGACGGGGGGCCACATCAGCCCCAGCATTTT. Using reference TRBV28 and TRBJ1-5 for the parts outside the CDR3, the full variable domain is DVKVTQSSRYLVKRTGEKVFLECVQDMDHENMFWYRQDPGLGLRLIYFSYDVKMKEKGDIPEGYSVSREKKERFSLILESASTNQTSMYLCASSTDGGPHQPQHFGDGTRLSIL.

This clone showed up just a few times. The V gene is TRBV15, the J gene TRBJ2-3; no clear D gene. The CDR3 length is 14 residues. V dropped 0 bases and J dropped 2 bases, with 6 bases sitting between them. Germline values: CDR1 LNHNV, CDR2 YYDKDF (reference sequence). CDR3 region: CATSREIITDTQYF. The CDR3 DNA is TGTGCCACCAGCAGAGAGATTATCACAGATACGCAGTATTTT.

The chain employs TRBV28 and TRBJ1-1; D gene unclear. Trimming removed 5 bases at V and 1 base at J, with 11 bases between. Germline V CDR1 and CDR2: MDHEN, SYDVKM. The CDR3 length is 14 residues. The CDR3 loop is CASSLEMTNTEAFF. The CDR3 DNA reads TGTGCCAGCAGTCTAGAGATGACGAACACTGAAGCTTTCTTT.

This clone was observed a few times. The gene calls are TRBV11-3 and TRBJ2-3, with D perhaps TRBD1 or TRBD2 (6 bases each). The germline CDR1 and CDR2 sequences are SGHNT and YENEEA. Trimming left V 3 bases short and J 6 bases short, with 16 bases between. There are 15 residues in the CDR3. The DNA for the CDR3 is TGTGCCAGCAGCTTGGGGGACGGGGGCTTCGATACGCAGTATTTT. It yields the protein CASSLGDGGFDTQYF. Using reference TRBV11-3 and TRBJ2-3 for the parts outside the CDR3, the full variable domain is EAGVVQSPRYKIIEKKQPVAFWCNPISGHNTLYWYLQNLGQGPELLIRYENEEAVDDSQLPKDRFSAERLKGVDSTLKIQPAELGDSAVYLCASSLGDGGFDTQYFGPGTRLTVL.

Only one count was recorded for this clone. The chain links TRBV14 to TRBJ2-1; D gene unclear. Germline loops: CDR1 SGHDN, CDR2 FVKESK. CDR3 length equals 13 residues. V gave up 4 bases and J gave up 6 bases, with 10 bases separating them. The CDR3 protein is CASSRVVSNEQFF. The DNA for the CDR3 is TGTGCCAGCAGCCGCGTAGTCTCCAATGAGCAGTTCTTC. Drawing the rest from reference TRBV14 and TRBJ2-1, the complete variable domain is EAGVTQFPSHSVIEKGQTVTLRCDPISGHDNLYWYRRVMGKEIKFLLHFVKESKQDESGMPNNRFLAERTGGTYSTLKVQPAELEDSGVYFCASSRVVSNEQFFGPGTRLTVL.

The chain combines TRBV5-1 with TRBJ2-7; 11 bases agree with TRBD2. Germline V gene sequence: CDR1 SGHRS, CDR2 YFSETQ. Unmatched junction bases numbered 2, after V lost 0 bases and J lost 6 bases. The CDR3 contains 14 residues. DNA of the CDR3: TGCGCCAGCAGCTTGGGACTAGCGGGACCCGAGCAGTACTTC. Its translation: CASSLGLAGPEQYF.

By its share, this clone is medium-sized. Written as DNA, the CDR3 is TGTGCCAGCAGTTACGGGAATCAGCCCCAGCATTTT. Translation: CASSYGNQPQHF. This rearrangement joins TRBV6-8 to TRBJ1-5, with D hard to call. From germline, CDR1 is MNHGY and CDR2 SAAAGT. This CDR3 is built from 12 residues. Between the trimmed V and J ends, which lost 2 bases and 4 bases, there was a span of 3 bases.

This clone was seen a few times. V gene TRBV11-3 combines with J gene TRBJ2-7; the match to TRBD2 covers 10 bases. This CDR3 is 16 amino acids long. Germline CDR1 and CDR2: SGHNT and YENEEA. With 0 bases clipped from V and 5 bases from J, the junction kept 7 bases outside the gene matches. CDR3 sequence: CASSLDLGLAADEQYF. The DNA of the CDR3 is TGTGCCAGCAGCTTAGACCTTGGACTAGCGGCAGACGAGCAGTACTTC.

V usage is TRBV1 and J usage is TRBJ2-4; no check of the table's D call, TRBD1, against the DNA was made. TRBV1 is a pseudogene locus. The CDR3 has 16 residues. The CDR3 here is CASSQGTQGVKNIQYF. The DNA for the CDR3 is TGCGCCAGCAGCCAAGGGACACAGGGGGTTAAAAACATTCAGTACTTC.

The CDR3, as DNA: TGTGCCAGCAGACGGGGACTCCAAGAGACCCAGTACTTC. Encoded protein: CASRRGLQETQYF. The rearrangement joins TRBV6-8 to TRBJ2-5; maybe TRBD2 (6 bases). Germline lookup yields CDR1 MNHGY and CDR2 SAAAGT. The length of the CDR3 is 13 residues. Deletions cut 6 bases from V and 1 base from J, with 9 bases between.

This clone is labeled medium-sized. The chain links TRBV11-3 to TRBJ1-2, with a weak D call TRBD1 (5 bases). Germline CDR1 is SGHNT and CDR2 is YENEEA. The V end was cut by 4 bases, the J end by 6 bases, with 27 bases between. The CDR3 is made up of 18 amino acids. CDR3 nucleotide sequence: TGTGCCAGCAGCTCCAGGGCAGACCTAGGCGAGTGGCGTCATGGCTACACCTTC. It is translated as CASSSRADLGEWRHGYTF.

This clone was picked up a small number of times. The genes are TRBV6-8 and TRBJ1-1, with a tentative D call TRBD1 (6 bases). V was shortened by 10 bases and J by 2 bases, with 11 bases between the two germline ends. Germline V gene data show CDR1 as MNHGY and CDR2 as SAAAGT. The CDR3 covers 12 residues. The CDR3 protein is CATRGPNTEAFF. The CDR3 region has the DNA TGTGCCACCAGGGGTCCCAACACTGAAGCTTTCTTT.